These 22 T cell receptor beta chains were sequenced from one sample in a study of response to subunit inactivated influenza vaccine. TCRdb independently ran MiXCR on the RT-PCR reads; one entry per CDR3 protein. The repertoire holds approximately 500,000 distinct CDR3 sequences, with approximately 13% as singletons. The material sequenced was PBMCs from blood, taken roughly 45 days after vaccination. The receptors stem from a man aged 45-65 years who received an inactivated influenza vaccine.

The chain has TRBV19 and TRBJ1-2, with D perhaps matching TRBD1 (5 bases). CDR1 and CDR2 (germline): LNHDA, SQIVND (reference sequence). CDR3 length: 16 amino acids. V lost 3 bases and J 0 bases, leaving 14 bases between the germline ends. The CDR3 is CASSMGLAAANYGYTF. Written as DNA, the CDR3 is TGTGCCAGTAGTATGGGGCTCGCCGCAGCTAACTATGGCTACACCTTC.

This chain uses TRBV25-1 with TRBJ2-5; TRBD1 matches 10 bases. V lost 3 bases to trimming and J lost 2 bases; unmatched junction nucleotides: 3. Per the germline V gene, CDR1 is MGHDK and CDR2 is SYGVNS. The CDR3 spans 15 residues. CDR3 nucleotides: TGTGCCAGCAGTGAGGGACAGGGGCTTCAAGAGACCCAGTACTTC. Translation: CASSEGQGLQETQYF.

This clonotype has more than one count but fewer than ten. The chain joins TRBV2 to TRBJ1-1; D not certain. The V gene lost 7 bases and the J gene lost 2 bases, with 8 bases spanning the gap. The CDR3 sequence is 12 residues long. Looked up from germline, CDR1 is SNHLY and CDR2 is FYNNEI. CDR3 coding DNA: TGTGCCAGCAACCAAGGCAACACTGAAGCTTTCTTT. Its protein is CASNQGNTEAFF.

The chain employs TRBV29-1 and TRBJ1-2, with a weak D call TRBD1 (5 bases). The CDR3 sequence is 11 residues long. The V end lost 5 bases, the J end lost 8 bases, and 12 bases lay between the germline ends. From germline, CDR1 is SQVTM and CDR2 ANQGSEA. The CDR3 DNA is TGCAGCGTTACTCAGGGTGTCGGCTACACCTTC. It yields the protein CSVTQGVGYTF.

This clonotype occurred a few times. The gene calls are TRBV5-6 and TRBJ2-3; possible D gene TRBD1, 6 bases. The CDR3 has 15 amino acids. Trimming stripped 6 bases from V and 0 bases from J, with 14 bases between. Germline V CDR1 and CDR2: SGHDT, YYEEEE. The CDR3 loop is CASTQTRGSTDTQYF. CDR3 DNA: TGTGCCAGCACCCAAACCAGGGGTAGCACAGATACGCAGTATTTT.

This clonotype was recorded many times. CDR3 nucleotides: TGTGCCAGCTCACGGGGGGGCGGGACGCACTCCTACAATGAGCAGTTCTTC. This codes for CASSRGGGTHSYNEQFF. The gene calls are TRBV18 and TRBJ2-1, with TRBD2 as a possible D gene (7 bases). The CDR3 totals 17 residues. CDR1 is KGHSH, CDR2 LQKENI, per germline. V gave up 4 bases and J gave up 0 bases, with 16 bases separating them.

The rearrangement links TRBV10-3 to TRBJ2-7, with TRBD1 matching over 9 bases. The CDR3 totals 14 residues. The ends lost 6 bases at V and 3 bases at J; junction bases unmatched: 6. Germline V CDR1 and CDR2: ENHRY, SYGVKD. CDR3 protein: CAIRPSDRGYEQYF. The CDR3 DNA reads as TGTGCCATCAGGCCTTCGGACAGGGGCTACGAGCAGTACTTC.

The chain has TRBV7-9 and TRBJ2-7, with D perhaps being TRBD1 or TRBD2 (5 bases each). The CDR3 is 15 residues long. Deletions cut 3 bases from V and 6 bases from J, with 18 bases between. Germline lookup yields CDR1 SEHNR and CDR2 FQNEAQ (reference sequence). The CDR3 reads CASSFGVQGGGEQYF. The DNA of the CDR3 is TGTGCCAGCAGCTTCGGGGTGCAGGGTGGAGGCGAGCAGTACTTC.

This clonotype was seen a handful of times. V and J are TRBV4-3 and TRBJ2-1; 10 positions match TRBD2. This CDR3 has 15 residues. The germline V gene encodes CDR1 LGHNA and CDR2 YSLEER. Trimming cost V 0 bases and J 7 bases; bases outside gene matches: 3. CDR3 in DNA: TGCGCCAGCAGCCAAGATACTAGCGGGGCTAATGAGCAGTTCTTC. It translates to CASSQDTSGANEQFF.

This clonotype was seen a handful of times. The V and J genes are TRBV11-3 and TRBJ2-4, with D uncertain. Germline CDR1 is SGHNT and CDR2 is YENEEA. Trimming shortened V by 4 bases and J by 5 bases, and 9 bases separated the two germline ends. This CDR3 is built from 13 residues. The CDR3 sequence is CASSSGPENIQYF. In nucleotides, the CDR3 is TGTGCCAGCAGCTCAGGACCAGAAAACATTCAGTACTTC.

This clonotype was detected many times. The chain uses TRBV5-1 and TRBJ2-7; 8 bases align to TRBD2. With 7 bases clipped from V and 1 base from J, the junction kept 4 bases outside the gene matches. This CDR3 has 13 amino acids. Germline V gene sequence: CDR1 SGHRS, CDR2 YFSETQ. CDR3 in amino acids: CASRAGVSYEQYF. CDR3 coding DNA: TGCGCCAGCCGAGCGGGAGTTTCCTACGAGCAGTACTTC.

The V and J genes are TRBV6-1 and TRBJ2-3, with 8 positions matching TRBD2. Trimming took 6 bases from V and 11 from J; bases not matched to a gene: 13. Germline CDR1 is MNHNS and CDR2 is SASEGT. The CDR3 consists of 14 residues. CDR3 sequence (DNA): TGTGCCAGCAGGACCGGGACTAGTATTGGAAGGCAGTATTTT. Translated, it gives CASRTGTSIGRQYF.

This chain uses TRBV20-1 with TRBJ2-1; TRBD2 matches at 8 bases. This CDR3 has 15 amino acids. With 2 bases clipped from V and 0 bases from J, the junction kept 3 bases outside the gene matches. The germline V gene has CDR1 DFQATT and CDR2 SNEGSKA (reference sequence). The CDR3, as DNA: TGCAGTGCTAGAAAGCGGGGGAGCTCCTACAATGAGCAGTTCTTC. This translates into CSARKRGSSYNEQFF.

This clonotype was seen a handful of times. The chain recombines TRBV7-2 with TRBJ2-3; D is uncertain. V dropped 1 base and J dropped 2 bases, with 10 bases sitting between them. Germline-derived CDR1 and CDR2 are SGHTA and FQGNSA. The CDR3 is 15 residues long. DNA for the CDR3: TGTGCCAGCAGCTTAGTTCTGGCCTACACAGATACGCAGTATTTT. As protein: CASSLVLAYTDTQYF.

This clonotype was counted between two and nine times. The V and J genes are TRBV12-3 or TRBV12-4 and TRBJ2-2, with D possibly being TRBD1 (5 bases). The ends were cut back, 7 bases at V and 3 bases at J, with 15 bases in the middle. The CDR3 is 15 amino acids. The CDR3 spells CASTLVGADTGELFF. The CDR3, as DNA: TGTGCCAGCACCCTCGTAGGGGCGGACACCGGGGAGCTGTTTTTT.

With respect to this clonotype: It may be a read error: a sequence one base away is much more abundant. Lacking the conserved final phenylalanine or tryptophan, this CDR3 likely reflects a read error. This chain uses TRBV20-1 with TRBJ2-5; possibly TRBD1 for D (6 bases). The CDR3 totals 13 residues. Looked up from germline, CDR1 is DFQATT and CDR2 is SNEGSKA (reference sequence). V lost 6 bases to trimming and J lost 5 bases, with 16 bases between them. CDR3: CSAKDSRSETQYS. CDR3 nucleotides: TGCAGTGCAAAGGACAGCAGGTCGGAGACCCAGTACTCC.

The chain combines TRBV19 with TRBJ2-3; possibly TRBD1 for D (6 bases). This CDR3 has 14 residues. Trimming cost V 3 bases and J 0 bases, with 7 bases left between them. CDR1 and CDR2 from the germline V gene are LNHDA and SQIVND (reference sequence). CDR3 in amino acids: CASSIGQSTDTQYF. The DNA for the CDR3 is TGTGCCAGTAGTATCGGACAGAGCACAGATACGCAGTATTTT.

The genes are TRBV15 and TRBJ2-2; D may be TRBD2 (7 bases). The CDR3 has 15 amino acids. V was cut by 7 bases and J by 1 base, with 13 bases left in between. Germline values: CDR1 LNHNV, CDR2 YYDKDF (reference sequence). CDR3: CATKTRGQNTGELFF. The CDR3 DNA sequence: TGTGCCACCAAAACGCGGGGGCAGAACACCGGGGAGCTGTTTTTT.

The chain has TRBV15 and TRBJ2-7; tentative D call: TRBD2 (5 bases). Trimming removed 0 bases at V and 0 bases at J, with 15 bases between. The CDR3 contains 17 residues. CDR1 and CDR2 from the germline V gene are LNHNV and YYDKDF (reference sequence). For the CDR3, the DNA is TGTGCCACCAGCAGAGATCTGTGGAGGCGGAACTCCTACGAGCAGTACTTC. Translated: CATSRDLWRRNSYEQYF.

This clonotype was seen more than once but under ten times. The chain carries TRBV7-9 and TRBJ2-5; weak D call: TRBD1 (6 bases). CDR1 and CDR2 (germline): SEHNR, FQNEAQ (reference sequence). Trimming pared 5 bases from V and 2 bases from J, leaving 15 bases between. The CDR3 contains 15 residues. CDR3 sequence reads: CASSIWTAAQETQYF. As DNA, the CDR3 is TGTGCCAGCAGCATCTGGACAGCAGCACAAGAGACCCAGTACTTC. Full variable domain (remainder filled in from reference TRBV7-9 and TRBJ2-5): DTGVSQNPRHKITKRGQNVTFRCDPISEHNRLYWYRQTLGQGPEFLTYFQNEAQLEKSRLLSDRFSAERPKGSFSTLEIQRTEQGDSAMYLCASSIWTAAQETQYFGPGTRLLVL.

The chain carries TRBV6-2 or TRBV6-3 and TRBJ1-1; 7 bases are shared with TRBD1. The CDR3 is 16 residues long. Germline V gene sequence: CDR1 MNHEY, CDR2 SVGEGT. J lost 0 bases, V lost 2 bases, and 6 bases had no gene match. The CDR3 reads CASSYLPDRLNTEAFF. In nucleotides, the CDR3 is TGTGCCAGCAGTTACCTCCCGGACAGGTTGAACACTGAAGCTTTCTTT.

This clonotype was counted a few times. The chain has TRBV24-1 and TRBJ1-1; D unclear. V lost 3 bases and J 3 bases, leaving 10 bases between the germline ends. CDR3 length equals 14 residues. Germline V gene data show CDR1 as KGHDR and CDR2 as SFDVKD. The CDR3 DNA reads TGTGCCACCAGTGATCGAGACGGGTACACTGAAGCTTTCTTT. Translating gives CATSDRDGYTEAFF.